This entry lists 26 T cell receptor beta chains sequenced from one sample in a study of molecular identifiers for immune sequencing clone quantification (dated by TCRdb to 2017 to 2018). Libraries came from PCR. Sequenced on a NextSeq 500. TCRdb handled the public reads itself, with Q25 trimming in fastp and clone calling in MiXCR, and kept productive beta chains. Entries that share a CDR3 protein sequence are merged under the most common genes and DNA. Recorded for this sample are about 100,000 distinct CDR3 sequences; roughly 38% of them occurred a single time. The ten most abundant clones make up around 4.2% of the sample. The sample comprised naive CD8+ T cells from blood, with Jurkat cell RNA spiked in. The sample's cell subset or site label, in plain terms: FACS-sorted CD8+CD4-CCR7+CD45RA+ naive T cells. The receptors stem from a human donor in good health. Some libraries in this study had Jurkat cell RNA spiked in.

This clonotype was detected a few times. The V and J genes are TRBV4-2 and TRBJ2-2; no firm D call. V lost 1 base, J lost 2 bases, and 8 bases lay in between. This CDR3 is 15 amino acids long. CDR1 is LGHNA, CDR2 YNFKEQ, per germline. CDR3 region: CASSQVLENTGELFF. CDR3 bases: TGTGCCAGCAGCCAAGTTCTAGAAAACACCGGGGAGCTGTTTTTT.

The CDR3 here is CATQFKARQRSYEQYF. In DNA, the CDR3 is TGTGCCACCCAGTTTAAGGCCCGACAGAGAAGCTACGAGCAGTACTTC. The chain uses TRBV27 and TRBJ2-7; TRBD1 is a possible D gene (5 bases). Germline values: CDR1 MNHEY, CDR2 SMNVEV (reference sequence). This CDR3 comprises 16 residues. V shed 10 bases and J shed 3 bases, with 25 bases lying between them.

This clonotype was found many times. The rearrangement links TRBV27 to TRBJ2-7; TRBD1 agrees at 11 bases. The ends lost 5 bases at V and 4 bases at J; junction bases unmatched: 7. This CDR3 has 15 amino acids. The V gene's germline CDR1 is MNHEY and CDR2 SMNVEV (reference sequence). CDR3 loop: CASSAGTGGWYEQYF. CDR3 coding DNA: TGTGCCAGCAGTGCCGGGACAGGGGGTTGGTACGAGCAGTACTTC.

In nucleotides, the CDR3 is TGCAGCGTTGAAAACACCAACGAGCAGTACTTC. Translation gives CSVENTNEQYF. This chain joins TRBV29-1 and TRBJ2-7; D uncertain. The V gene lost 2 bases and the J gene lost 5 bases, with 7 bases spanning the gap. CDR1 and CDR2 (germline): SQVTM, ANQGSEA. The length of the CDR3 is 11 residues.

This clonotype was detected only once. Germline and junction disagree at one end, which may indicate a read error. The chain has TRBV7-9 and TRBJ1-4, with D uncertain. Germline CDR1 is SEHNR and CDR2 is FQNEAQ (reference sequence). The CDR3 contains 16 residues. CDR3 DNA: TGTGCCAGCAGCTTATCCACAGATGCAACTAATGAAAATCTGTTTTTT. Translated: CASSLSTDATNENLFF.

The sample holds many counts of this clonotype. This rearrangement joins TRBV28 to TRBJ1-5; 8 bases match TRBD1. The V and J ends lost 3 bases and 4 bases, in that order; junction bases with no gene match: 5. CDR1 and CDR2 from the germline V gene are MDHEN and SYDVKM. CDR3 length equals 15 residues. The CDR3 is CASSFLQGANQPQHF. CDR3 nucleotide sequence: TGTGCCAGCAGTTTTCTCCAGGGGGCGAATCAGCCCCAGCATTTT.

This clonotype showed up just a few times. The chain recombines TRBV6-5 with TRBJ2-7; 9 bases map to TRBD1. The CDR3 has 14 amino acids. Germline assignment: CDR1 MNHEY and CDR2 SVGAGI. Trimming cost V 4 bases and J 5 bases; bases outside gene matches: 6. The CDR3 region has the DNA TGTGCCAGCAGTTCGAGGGACAGGGTAAACGAGCAGTACTTC. Encoded protein: CASSSRDRVNEQYF.

About this clonotype: A read error is possible here, since a much larger clone lies one base away. The chain links TRBV7-8 to TRBJ1-1; D not resolved. Germline CDR1 and CDR2: SGHVS and FQNEAQ. The CDR3 spans 13 residues. CDR3 region: CASSLSLNTVAFF. The CDR3 DNA follows: TGTGCCAGCAGCTTATCATTGAACACTGTAGCTTTCTTT.

This clonotype appeared many times. This sequence joins TRBV5-1 and TRBJ2-7; D is uncertain. This CDR3 spans 13 amino acids. Per the germline V gene, CDR1 is SGHRS and CDR2 is YFSETQ. V lost 3 bases to trimming and J lost 3 bases, with 10 bases between them. The CDR3 here is CASSSHKDYEQYF. CDR3 DNA: TGCGCCAGCAGCTCCCACAAAGACTACGAGCAGTACTTC.

J is TRBJ2-7 and V is TRBV9, with a weak D call TRBD1 (7 bases). This CDR3 has 14 residues. V lost 0 bases and J 3 bases, leaving 10 bases between the germline ends. Germline V gives CDR1 SGDLS, CDR2 YYNGEE. The CDR3 spells CASSVAGGNYEQYF. For the CDR3, the DNA is TGTGCCAGCAGCGTAGCAGGGGGGAACTACGAGCAGTACTTC.

This clonotype was observed a few times. The V gene is TRBV10-3, the J gene TRBJ2-3; D gene unclear. This CDR3 spans 13 amino acids. Per the germline V gene, CDR1 is ENHRY and CDR2 is SYGVKD. V shed 0 bases and J shed 0 bases, with 1 base lying between them. CDR3 loop: CAISESSTDTQYF. CDR3 nucleotides: TGTGCCATCAGTGAGTCGAGCACAGATACGCAGTATTTT.

This clonotype has a count of ten or more. The rearrangement links TRBV9 to TRBJ2-3; D gene ambiguous. The ends were cut back, 0 bases at V and 5 bases at J, with 10 bases in the middle. The germline gives CDR1 SGDLS, CDR2 YYNGEE. This CDR3 contains 14 residues. CDR3 sequence (DNA): TGTGCCAGCAGCGTAGCCAGCCCGGGAGATACGCAGTATTTT. Protein sequence: CASSVASPGDTQYF.

The sample holds a few counts of this clonotype. The V call is TRBV4-3, the J call TRBJ2-7, with D possibly matching TRBD1 (5 bases). Germline V CDR1 and CDR2: LGHNA, YSLEER. This CDR3 is built from 15 residues. Trimming stripped 0 bases from V and 5 bases from J, with 14 bases between. The CDR3 spells CASSQDRQGYNEQYF. CDR3 DNA sequence: TGCGCCAGCAGCCAAGATCGGCAGGGCTATAACGAGCAGTACTTC.

This chain connects TRBV7-8 to TRBJ1-5; D might be TRBD1 (6 bases). V was cut by 2 bases and J by 2 bases, with 10 bases left in between. This CDR3 has 15 amino acids. Per germline, CDR1 SGHVS and CDR2 FQNEAQ. Here the CDR3 DNA reads TGTGCCAGCAGCTTATACAGGGTCGGCAATCAGCCCCAGCATTTT. Its translation: CASSLYRVGNQPQHF.

V usage is TRBV5-6 and J usage is TRBJ1-5; 9 nucleotides align to TRBD1. The CDR3 is 14 amino acids. Germline CDR1 reads SGHDT; CDR2 reads YYEEEE. The J segment lost 9 bases and the V segment lost 4 bases, leaving 8 bases of the junction unmatched. Here the CDR3 DNA reads TGTGCCAGCAGCCCCGGGACAGGGATTGGGCCCCAGCATTTT. Its protein is CASSPGTGIGPQHF.

V is TRBV12-3 or TRBV12-4 and J is TRBJ2-2; D unresolved. The CDR3 is 14 amino acids. Trimming took 3 bases from V and 4 from J, leaving 9 bases between them. This chain's CDR3 is CASSFGWITGELFF. The DNA for the CDR3 is TGTGCCAGCAGTTTCGGGTGGATCACCGGGGAGCTGTTTTTT.

This clonotype was picked up many times. This chain links TRBV5-1 with TRBJ2-4; the match to TRBD1 covers 8 bases. Germline CDR1 reads SGHRS; CDR2 reads YFSETQ. The CDR3 length is 15 residues. J gave up 8 bases and V 4 bases, and 11 bases lay outside the gene matches. The CDR3 is CASSLSPGGLDIQYF. The CDR3 DNA is TGCGCCAGCAGCCTATCCCCAGGGGGCTTGGACATTCAGTACTTC.

This clonotype was counted at least ten times. The V gene is TRBV6-2 or TRBV6-3, the J gene TRBJ1-1; tentative D call: TRBD1 (5 bases). Trimming left V 0 bases short and J 4 bases short, with 12 bases between. Germline CDR1 is MNHEY and CDR2 is SVGEGT. The CDR3 has 15 amino acids. Here the CDR3 reads CASSYSAGLVTEAFF. In nucleotides, the CDR3 is TGTGCCAGCAGTTACTCAGCGGGGCTAGTCACTGAAGCTTTCTTT.

The J gene is TRBJ1-3, the V gene TRBV18, with D maybe TRBD1 (5 bases). Germline V gene lookup returns CDR1 KGHSH and CDR2 LQKENI. The CDR3 extends over 15 amino acids. Trimming pared 5 bases from V and 2 bases from J, leaving 13 bases between. The CDR3 bases are TGTGCCAGCTCAAATATCGGGACCGCTGGAAACACCATATATTTT. Residues: CASSNIGTAGNTIYF.

Remarks on this clonotype: Compared with germline, one end of the junction differs, possibly owing to a read error. The rearrangement uses TRBV7-9 and TRBJ2-7; perhaps TRBD2 as D (6 bases). CDR1 is SEHNR, CDR2 FQNEAQ, per germline (reference sequence). The length of the CDR3 is 14 residues. CDR3 nucleotides: TGTGCCAGCAGCGACCGGGGACTGTGCTACGAGCAGTCCTTC. Residues: CASSDRGLCYEQSF.

About this clonotype: Possible read error: a much larger clone is one base away. The V and J genes are TRBV7-9 and TRBJ2-1; a weak D match, TRBD2 (6 bases). This CDR3 has 13 amino acids. V gave up 8 bases and J gave up 3 bases, with 11 bases separating them. CDR1 and CDR2 (germline): SEHNR, FQNEAQ (reference sequence). CDR3 region: CASLGLGYNEQFF. CDR3 in DNA: TGTGCCAGCTTGGGACTTGGCTACAATGAGCAGTTCTTC.

A word on this clonotype: A much larger clone sits a single nucleotide away, making a read error possible. The chain couples TRBV12-3 or TRBV12-4 to TRBJ2-7; D is possibly TRBD1 (7 bases). V lost 7 bases, J lost 5 bases, and 12 bases lay in between. This CDR3 contains 12 residues. The CDR3 loop reads CASNPGGNEQYF. The CDR3 DNA reads TGTGCCAGCAACCCAGGGGGGAACGAGCAGTACTTC.

This clonotype has a handful of counts. A much larger clone differs from this one at a single base, so this may be a read error. The V gene is TRBV28, the J gene TRBJ2-7; the D is unclear. CDR1 MDHEN and CDR2 SYDVKM come from the germline V gene. Deletions cut 1 base from V and 4 bases from J, with 14 bases between. The CDR3 loop spans 15 amino acids. The CDR3 region is CASSLSGPSRYEQYF. CDR3 DNA sequence: TGTGCCAGCAGTTTATCAGGCCCTTCGAGGTACGAGCAGTACTTC.

This clonotype was seen many times. The rearrangement joins TRBV12-3 or TRBV12-4 to TRBJ2-6; D is undetermined. V was pared by 0 bases and J by 2 bases, with 5 bases between. The CDR3 contains 15 residues. The DNA of the CDR3 is TGTGCCAGCAGTTTAGCGGCGCCTGGGGCCAACGTCCTGACTTTC. Its translation is CASSLAAPGANVLTF.

The chain uses TRBV7-9 and TRBJ1-4, with D tentatively TRBD1 (5 bases). The CDR3 covers 18 residues. V dropped 2 bases and J dropped 0 bases, with 16 bases sitting between them. Germline loops: CDR1 SEHNR, CDR2 FQNEAQ (reference sequence). As DNA, the CDR3 is TGTGCCAGCAGCTTAAGTGGTCTAGACAGATCAACTAATGAAAAACTGTTTTTT. Protein sequence: CASSLSGLDRSTNEKLFF.

Concerning this clonotype itself: The CDR3 does not close with the conserved phenylalanine or tryptophan, likely indicating a read error. V gene TRBV28 combines with J gene TRBJ2-7, with D perhaps matching TRBD2 (6 bases). V was clipped by 3 bases and J by 5 bases, with 14 bases between them. The length of the CDR3 is 14 residues. Germline V gives CDR1 MDHEN, CDR2 SYDVKM. The CDR3 spells CASSLGTPLDEQYL. The CDR3 DNA is TGTGCCAGCAGTTTGGGGACTCCACTCGACGAGCAGTACCTC.